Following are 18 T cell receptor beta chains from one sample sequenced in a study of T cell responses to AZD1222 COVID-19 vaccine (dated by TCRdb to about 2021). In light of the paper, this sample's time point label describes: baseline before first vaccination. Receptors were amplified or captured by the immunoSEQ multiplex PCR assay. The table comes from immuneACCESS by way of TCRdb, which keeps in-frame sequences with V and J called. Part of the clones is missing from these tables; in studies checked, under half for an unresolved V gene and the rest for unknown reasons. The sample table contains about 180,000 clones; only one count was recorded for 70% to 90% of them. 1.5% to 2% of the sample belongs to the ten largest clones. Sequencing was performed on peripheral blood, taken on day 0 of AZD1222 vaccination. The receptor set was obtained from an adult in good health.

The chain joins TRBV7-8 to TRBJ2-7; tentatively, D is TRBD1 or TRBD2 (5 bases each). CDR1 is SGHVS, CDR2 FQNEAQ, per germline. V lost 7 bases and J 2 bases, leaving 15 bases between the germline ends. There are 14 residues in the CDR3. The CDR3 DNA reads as TGTGCCAGCACCCATTCTCAGGGACCCTACGAGCAGTACTTC. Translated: CASTHSQGPYEQYF.

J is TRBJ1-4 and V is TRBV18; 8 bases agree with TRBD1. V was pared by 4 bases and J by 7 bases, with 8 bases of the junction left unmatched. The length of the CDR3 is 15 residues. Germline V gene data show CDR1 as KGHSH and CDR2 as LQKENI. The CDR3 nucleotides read TGTGCCAGCTCACGAGGACAGGGCAATCGTGAAAAACTGTTTTTT. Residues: CASSRGQGNREKLFF. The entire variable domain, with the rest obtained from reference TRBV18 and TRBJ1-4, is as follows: NAGVMQNPRHLVRRRGQEARLRCSPMKGHSHVYWYRQLPEEGLKFMVYLQKENIIDESGMPKERFSAEFPKEGPSILRIQQVVRGDSAAYFCASSRGQGNREKLFFGSGTQLSVL.

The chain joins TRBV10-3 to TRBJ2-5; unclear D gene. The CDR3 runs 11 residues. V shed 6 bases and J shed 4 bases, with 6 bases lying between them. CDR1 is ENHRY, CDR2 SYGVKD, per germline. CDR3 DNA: TGTGCCATCAGGTCAGCAGAGACCCAGTACTTC. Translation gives CAIRSAETQYF.

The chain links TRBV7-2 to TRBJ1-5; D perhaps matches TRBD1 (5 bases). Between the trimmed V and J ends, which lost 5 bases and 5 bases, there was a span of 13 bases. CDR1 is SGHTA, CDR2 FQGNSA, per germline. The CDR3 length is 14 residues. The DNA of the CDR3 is TGTGCCAGCAGCCCCGGGGTCAGGGATCAGCCCCAGCATTTT. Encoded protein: CASSPGVRDQPQHF.

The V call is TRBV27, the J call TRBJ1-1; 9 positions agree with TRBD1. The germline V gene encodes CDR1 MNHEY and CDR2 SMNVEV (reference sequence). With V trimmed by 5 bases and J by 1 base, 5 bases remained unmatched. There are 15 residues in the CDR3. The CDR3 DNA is TGTGCCAGCAGTACAGGGGGCGAGGAGAACACTGAAGCTTTCTTT. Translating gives CASSTGGEENTEAFF.

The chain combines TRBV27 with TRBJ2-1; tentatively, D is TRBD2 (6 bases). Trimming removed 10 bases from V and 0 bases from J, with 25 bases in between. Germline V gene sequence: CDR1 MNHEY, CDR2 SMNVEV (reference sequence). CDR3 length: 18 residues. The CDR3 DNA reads TGTGCCATCCCCCCTAAGGAGGGGACCAACTGCTCCTACAATGAGCAGTTCTTC. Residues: CAIPPKEGTNCSYNEQFF.

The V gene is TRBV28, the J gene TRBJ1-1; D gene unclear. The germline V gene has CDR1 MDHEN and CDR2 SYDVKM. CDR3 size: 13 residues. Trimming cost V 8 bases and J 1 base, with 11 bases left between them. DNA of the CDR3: TGTGCCAGCGGGAGGGTGGCGAACACTGAAGCTTTCTTT. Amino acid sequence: CASGRVANTEAFF. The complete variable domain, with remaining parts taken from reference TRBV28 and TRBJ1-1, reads DVKVTQSSRYLVKRTGEKVFLECVQDMDHENMFWYRQDPGLGLRLIYFSYDVKMKEKGDIPEGYSVSREKKERFSLILESASTNQTSMYLCASGRVANTEAFFGQGTRLTVV.

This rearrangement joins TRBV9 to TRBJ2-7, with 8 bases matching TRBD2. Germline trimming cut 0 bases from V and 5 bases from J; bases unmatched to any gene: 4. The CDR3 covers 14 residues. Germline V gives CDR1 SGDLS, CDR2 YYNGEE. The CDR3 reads CASSVVAGGNEQYF. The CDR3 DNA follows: TGTGCCAGCAGCGTAGTCGCGGGAGGCAACGAGCAGTACTTC. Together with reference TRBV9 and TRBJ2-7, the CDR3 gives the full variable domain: DSGVTQTPKHLITATGQRVTLRCSPRSGDLSVYWYQQSLDQGLQFLIQYYNGEERAKGNILERFSAQQFPDLHSELNLSSLELGDSALYFCASSVVAGGNEQYFGPGTRLTVT.

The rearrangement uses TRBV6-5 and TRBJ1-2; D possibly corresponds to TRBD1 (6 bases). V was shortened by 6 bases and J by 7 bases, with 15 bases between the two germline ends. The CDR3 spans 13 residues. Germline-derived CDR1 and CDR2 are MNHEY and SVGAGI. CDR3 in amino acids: CASSPRGTSGYTF. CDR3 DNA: TGTGCCAGCAGCCCCAGGGGAACAAGTGGCTACACCTTC.

Here the CDR3 DNA reads TGTGCCAGTAGGAATCTGGGGGGCATTGTCCCAGATACGCAGTATTTT. The encoded protein is CASRNLGGIVPDTQYF. J is TRBJ2-3 and V is TRBV19, with D perhaps matching TRBD1 or TRBD2 (6 bases each). Germline loops: CDR1 LNHDA, CDR2 SQIVND (reference sequence). CDR3 length equals 16 residues. Trimming took 6 bases from V and 4 from J, leaving 20 bases between them.

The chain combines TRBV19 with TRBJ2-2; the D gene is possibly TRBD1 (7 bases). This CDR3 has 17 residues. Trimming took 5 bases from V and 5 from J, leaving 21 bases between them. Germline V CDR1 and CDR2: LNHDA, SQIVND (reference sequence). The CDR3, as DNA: TGTGCCAGTAGTGCCCGACAGGGACGAGGGGGGACCGGGGAGCTGTTTTTT. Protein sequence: CASSARQGRGGTGELFF.

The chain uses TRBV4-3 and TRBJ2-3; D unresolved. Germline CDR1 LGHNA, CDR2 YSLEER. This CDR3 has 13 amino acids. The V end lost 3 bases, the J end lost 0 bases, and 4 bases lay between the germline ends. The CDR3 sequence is CASSQGSTDTQYF. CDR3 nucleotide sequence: TGCGCCAGCAGCCAGGGTAGCACAGATACGCAGTATTTT.

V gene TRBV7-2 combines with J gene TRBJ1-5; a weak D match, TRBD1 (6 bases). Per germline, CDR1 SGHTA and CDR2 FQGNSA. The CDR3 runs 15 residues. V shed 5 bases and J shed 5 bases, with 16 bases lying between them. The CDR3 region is CASSPRAGVYQPQHF. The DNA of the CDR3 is TGTGCCAGCAGCCCCCGAGCAGGGGTTTATCAGCCCCAGCATTTT.

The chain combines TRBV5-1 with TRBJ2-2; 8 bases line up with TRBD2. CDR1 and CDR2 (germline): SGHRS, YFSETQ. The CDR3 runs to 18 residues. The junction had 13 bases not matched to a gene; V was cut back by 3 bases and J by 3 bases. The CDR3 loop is CASSSTTYSGMYTGELFF. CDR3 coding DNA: TGCGCCAGCAGCTCCACTACCTATAGCGGGATGTACACCGGGGAGCTGTTTTTT.

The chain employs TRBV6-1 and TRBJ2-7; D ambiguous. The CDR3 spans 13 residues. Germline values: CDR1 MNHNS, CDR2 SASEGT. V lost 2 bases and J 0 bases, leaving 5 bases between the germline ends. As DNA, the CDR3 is TGTGCCAGCAGTGAACAGCGCTCCTACGAGCAGTACTTC. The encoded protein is CASSEQRSYEQYF.

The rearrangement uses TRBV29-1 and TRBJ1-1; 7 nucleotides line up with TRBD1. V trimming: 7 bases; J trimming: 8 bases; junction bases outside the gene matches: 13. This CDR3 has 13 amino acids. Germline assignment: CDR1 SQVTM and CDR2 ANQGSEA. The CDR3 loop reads CSASDRGGLEAFF. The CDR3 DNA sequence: TGCAGCGCCTCAGATCGAGGGGGCTTGGAAGCTTTCTTT.

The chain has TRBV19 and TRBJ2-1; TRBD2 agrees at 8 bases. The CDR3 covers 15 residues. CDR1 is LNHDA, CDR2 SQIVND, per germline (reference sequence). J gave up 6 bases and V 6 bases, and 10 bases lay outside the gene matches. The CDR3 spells CASSTGGGTFNEQFF. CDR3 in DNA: TGTGCCAGTAGCACGGGGGGGGGAACCTTCAATGAGCAGTTCTTC.

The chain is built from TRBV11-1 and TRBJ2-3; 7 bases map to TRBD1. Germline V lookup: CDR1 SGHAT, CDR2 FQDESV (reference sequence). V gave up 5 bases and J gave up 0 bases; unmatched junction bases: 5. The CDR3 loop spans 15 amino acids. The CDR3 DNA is TGTGCCAGCAGCGTGGGACAGCCTAGCACAGATACGCAGTATTTT. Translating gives CASSVGQPSTDTQYF. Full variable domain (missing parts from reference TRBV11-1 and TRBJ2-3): EAEVAQSPRYKITEKSQAVAFWCDPISGHATLYWYRQILGQGPELLVQFQDESVVDDSQLPKDRFSAERLKGVDSTLKIQPAELGDSAMYLCASSVGQPSTDTQYFGPGTRLTVL.